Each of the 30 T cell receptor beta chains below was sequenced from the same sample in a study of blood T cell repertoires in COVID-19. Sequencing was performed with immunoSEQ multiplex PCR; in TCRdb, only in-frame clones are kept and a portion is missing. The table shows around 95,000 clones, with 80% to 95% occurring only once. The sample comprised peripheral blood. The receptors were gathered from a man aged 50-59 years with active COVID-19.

Here the CDR3 reads CASSFRLAVTDTQYF. The CDR3 region has the DNA TGTGCCAGCAGCTTTCGACTAGCGGTCACAGATACGCAGTATTTT. The J gene is TRBJ2-3, the V gene TRBV11-2; the match to TRBD2 covers 9 bases. Losses at the gene ends were 3 bases for V and 2 bases for J; bases not matched to a gene: 3. The V gene's germline CDR1 is SGHAT and CDR2 FQNNGV. The CDR3 has 15 residues.

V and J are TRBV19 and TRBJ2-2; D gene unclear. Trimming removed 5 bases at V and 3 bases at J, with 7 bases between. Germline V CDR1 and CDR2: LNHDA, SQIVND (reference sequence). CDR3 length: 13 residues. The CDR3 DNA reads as TGTGCCAGTAGTCGGCAGGACACCGGGGAGCTGTTTTTT. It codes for CASSRQDTGELFF.

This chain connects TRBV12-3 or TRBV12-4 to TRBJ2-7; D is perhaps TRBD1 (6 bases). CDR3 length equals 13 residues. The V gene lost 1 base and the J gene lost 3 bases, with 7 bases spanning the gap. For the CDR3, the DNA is TGTGCCAGCAGTTTAGGGGACATCTACGAGCAGTACGTC. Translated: CASSLGDIYEQYV.

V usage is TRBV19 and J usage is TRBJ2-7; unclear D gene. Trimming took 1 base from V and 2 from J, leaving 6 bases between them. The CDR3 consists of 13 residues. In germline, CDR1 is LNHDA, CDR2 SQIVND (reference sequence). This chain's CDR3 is CASSIGPAYEQYF. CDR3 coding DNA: TGTGCCAGTAGTATAGGGCCAGCCTACGAGCAGTACTTC. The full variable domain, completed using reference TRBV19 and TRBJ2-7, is DGGITQSPKYLFRKEGQNVTLSCEQNLNHDAMYWYRQDPGQGLRLIYYSQIVNDFQKGDIAEGYSVSREKKESFPLTVTSAQKNPTAFYLCASSIGPAYEQYFGPGTRLTVT.

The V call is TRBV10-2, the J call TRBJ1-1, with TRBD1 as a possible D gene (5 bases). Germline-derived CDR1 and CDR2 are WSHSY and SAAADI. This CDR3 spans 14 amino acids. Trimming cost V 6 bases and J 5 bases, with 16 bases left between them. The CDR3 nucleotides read TGCGCCAGCAGCGACATCGGGGGGATGACTGAAGCTTTCTTT. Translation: CASSDIGGMTEAFF.

CDR3: CASSLEVPSGTSWYF. The CDR3 nucleotides read TGTGCCAGCAGCTTAGAGGTCCCTAGCGGGACGAGCTGGTATTTT. The V and J genes are TRBV7-2 and TRBJ2-3; 9 bases match TRBD2. The CDR3 is 15 residues long. After removal of 1 base from V and 14 bases from J, the junction contained 13 bases not matched to a gene. CDR1 is SGHTA and CDR2 is FQGNSA in the germline V gene.

In DNA, the CDR3 is TGTGCCAGCAGTCGAATAGGGGCGGGAGTGAGAGATACGCAGTATTTT. Its translation is CASSRIGAGVRDTQYF. The rearrangement uses TRBV7-9 and TRBJ2-3; 7 positions match TRBD2. Trimming at V came to 6 bases and at J to 5 bases, leaving 14 bases not matched to a gene. This CDR3 spans 16 amino acids. CDR1 and CDR2 from the germline V gene are SEHNR and FQNEAQ (reference sequence).

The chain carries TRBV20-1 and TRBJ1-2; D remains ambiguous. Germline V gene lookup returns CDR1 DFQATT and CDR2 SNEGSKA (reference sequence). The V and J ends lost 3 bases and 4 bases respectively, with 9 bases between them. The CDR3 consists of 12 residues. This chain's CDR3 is CSASFAAYGYTF. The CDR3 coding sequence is TGCAGTGCTAGTTTCGCGGCCTATGGCTACACCTTC.

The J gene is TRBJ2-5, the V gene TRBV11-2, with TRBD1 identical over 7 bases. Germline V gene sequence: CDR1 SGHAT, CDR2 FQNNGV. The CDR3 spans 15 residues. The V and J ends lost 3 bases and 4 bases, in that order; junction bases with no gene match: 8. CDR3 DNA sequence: TGTGCCAGCAGCTTGAGACAGGGTCCGCGAGAGACCCAGTACTTC. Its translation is CASSLRQGPRETQYF.

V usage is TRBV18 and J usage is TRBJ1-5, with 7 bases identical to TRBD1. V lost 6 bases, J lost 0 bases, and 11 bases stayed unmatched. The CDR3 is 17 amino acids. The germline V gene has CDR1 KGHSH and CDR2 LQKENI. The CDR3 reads CASSLRTGPNSNQPQHF. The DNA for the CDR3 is TGTGCCAGCTCCCTAAGGACAGGCCCGAATAGCAATCAGCCCCAGCATTTT.

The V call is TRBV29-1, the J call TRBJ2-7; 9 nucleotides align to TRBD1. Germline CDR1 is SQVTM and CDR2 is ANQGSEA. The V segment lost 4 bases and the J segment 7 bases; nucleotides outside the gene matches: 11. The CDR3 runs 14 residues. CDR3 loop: CSVGSGTGRAEQYF. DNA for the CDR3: TGCAGCGTTGGTTCCGGGACAGGGAGGGCGGAGCAGTACTTC.

The CDR3 loop reads CASSFLAGDQYEQFF. In DNA, the CDR3 is TGCGCCAGCAGCTTCCTAGCGGGAGACCAATATGAGCAGTTCTTC. V and J are TRBV5-1 and TRBJ2-1; 10 bases agree with TRBD2. Germline lookup yields CDR1 SGHRS and CDR2 YFSETQ. The CDR3 contains 15 residues. Trimming at V came to 2 bases and at J to 8 bases, leaving 7 bases not matched to a gene.

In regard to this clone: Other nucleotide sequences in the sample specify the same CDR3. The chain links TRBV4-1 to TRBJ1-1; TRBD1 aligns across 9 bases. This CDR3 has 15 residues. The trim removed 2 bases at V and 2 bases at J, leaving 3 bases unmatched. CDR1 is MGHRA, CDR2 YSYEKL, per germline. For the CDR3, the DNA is TGCGCCAGCAGCCAACCGGGACAGGGCAACACTGAAGCTTTCTTT. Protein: CASSQPGQGNTEAFF.

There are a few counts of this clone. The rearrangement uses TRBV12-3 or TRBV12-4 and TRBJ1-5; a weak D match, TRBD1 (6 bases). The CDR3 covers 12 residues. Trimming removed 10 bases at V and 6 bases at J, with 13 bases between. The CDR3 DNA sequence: TGTGCCACCAAACAGGGAACTCAGCCCCAGCATTTT. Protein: CATKQGTQPQHF.

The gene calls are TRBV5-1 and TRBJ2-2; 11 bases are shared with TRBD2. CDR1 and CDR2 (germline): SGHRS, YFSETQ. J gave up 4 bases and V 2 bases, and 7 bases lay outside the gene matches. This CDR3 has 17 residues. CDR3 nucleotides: TGCGCCAGCAGCTTCGCTAGCGGGAGGTTAGGCACCGGGGAGCTGTTTTTT. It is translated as CASSFASGRLGTGELFF.

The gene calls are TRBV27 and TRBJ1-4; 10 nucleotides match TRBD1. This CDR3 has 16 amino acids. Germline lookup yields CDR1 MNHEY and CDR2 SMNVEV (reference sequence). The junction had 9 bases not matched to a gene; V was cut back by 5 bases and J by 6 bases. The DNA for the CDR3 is TGTGCCAGCAGTCACGACCTGACAGGGGGCTATGAAAAACTGTTTTTT. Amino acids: CASSHDLTGGYEKLFF. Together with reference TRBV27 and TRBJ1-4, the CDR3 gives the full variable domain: EAQVTQNPRYLITVTGKKLTVTCSQNMNHEYMSWYRQDPGLGLRQIYYSMNVEVTDKGDVPEGYKVSRKEKRNFPLILESPSPNQTSLYFCASSHDLTGGYEKLFFGSGTQLSVL.

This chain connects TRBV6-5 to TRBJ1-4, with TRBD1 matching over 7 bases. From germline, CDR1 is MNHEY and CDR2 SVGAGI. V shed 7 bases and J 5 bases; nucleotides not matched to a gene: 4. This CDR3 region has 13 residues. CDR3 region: CASNRDRNEKLFF. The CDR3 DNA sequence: TGTGCCAGCAACCGGGACAGAAATGAAAAACTGTTTTTT.

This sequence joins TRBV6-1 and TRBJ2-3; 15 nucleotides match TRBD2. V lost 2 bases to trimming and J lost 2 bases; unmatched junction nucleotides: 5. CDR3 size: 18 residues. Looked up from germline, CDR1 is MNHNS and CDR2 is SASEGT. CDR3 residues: CASSERGLAGGFTDTQYF. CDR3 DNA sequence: TGTGCCAGCAGTGAAAGGGGACTAGCGGGGGGCTTCACAGATACGCAGTATTTT.

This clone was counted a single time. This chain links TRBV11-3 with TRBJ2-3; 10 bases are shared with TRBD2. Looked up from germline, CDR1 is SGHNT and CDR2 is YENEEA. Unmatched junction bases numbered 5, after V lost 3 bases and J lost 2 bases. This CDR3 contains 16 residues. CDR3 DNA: TGTGCCAGCAGCTTCGGACTAGCGGAAACCACAGATACGCAGTATTTT. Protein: CASSFGLAETTDTQYF.

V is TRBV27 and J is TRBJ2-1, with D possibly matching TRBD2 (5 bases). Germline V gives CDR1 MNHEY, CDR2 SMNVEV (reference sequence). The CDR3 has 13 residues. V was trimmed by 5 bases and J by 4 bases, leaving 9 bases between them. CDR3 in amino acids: CASSKDSYNEQFF. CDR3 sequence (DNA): TGTGCCAGCAGTAAGGACTCGTACAATGAGCAGTTCTTC.

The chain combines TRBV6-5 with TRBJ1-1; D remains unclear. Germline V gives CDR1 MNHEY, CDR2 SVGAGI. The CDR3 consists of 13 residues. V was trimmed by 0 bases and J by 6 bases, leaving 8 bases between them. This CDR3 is CASSYSSLSEAFF. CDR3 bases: TGTGCCAGCAGTTACTCGAGTTTGTCTGAAGCTTTCTTT.

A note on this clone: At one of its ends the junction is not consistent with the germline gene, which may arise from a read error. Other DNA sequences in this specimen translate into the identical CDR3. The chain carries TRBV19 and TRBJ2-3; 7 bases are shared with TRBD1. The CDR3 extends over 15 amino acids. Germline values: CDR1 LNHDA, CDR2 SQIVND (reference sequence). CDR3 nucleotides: TGCGCCAGTGCGGAAGGGGGCGCCCCTACAGATACGCAGTATTTT. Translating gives CASAEGGAPTDTQYF.

The CDR3 nucleotides read TGTGCCAGCAGCCAATGGAGGCAAAAGGCGGGCGGGAATCAGCCCCAGCATTTT. Translating it yields CASSQWRQKAGGNQPQHF. The gene calls are TRBV5-6 and TRBJ1-5; D uncertain. Looked up from germline, CDR1 is SGHDT and CDR2 is YYEEEE. The CDR3 length is 18 residues. Trimming removed 4 bases from V and 4 bases from J, with 24 bases in between.

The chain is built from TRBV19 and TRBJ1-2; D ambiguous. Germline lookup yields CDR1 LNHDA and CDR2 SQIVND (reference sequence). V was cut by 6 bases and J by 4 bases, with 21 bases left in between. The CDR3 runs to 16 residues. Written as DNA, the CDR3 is TGTGCCAGTAGCTTCCTTCCGAGACACCCTCCCTATGGCTACACCTTC. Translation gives CASSFLPRHPPYGYTF.

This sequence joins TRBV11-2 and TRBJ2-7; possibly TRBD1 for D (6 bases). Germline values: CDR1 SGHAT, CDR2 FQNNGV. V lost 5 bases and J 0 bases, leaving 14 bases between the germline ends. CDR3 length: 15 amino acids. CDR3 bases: TGTGCCAGCAGCCCAGGGGAGTCCATCTCCTACGAGCAGTACTTC. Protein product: CASSPGESISYEQYF.

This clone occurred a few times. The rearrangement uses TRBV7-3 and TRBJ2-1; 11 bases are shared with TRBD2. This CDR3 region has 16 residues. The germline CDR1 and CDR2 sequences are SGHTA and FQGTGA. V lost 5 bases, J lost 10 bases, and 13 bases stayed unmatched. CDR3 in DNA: TGTGCCAGCAGCCCATATAGCGGGGGGGCAGTAGCCGAGCAGTTCTTC. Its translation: CASSPYSGGAVAEQFF.

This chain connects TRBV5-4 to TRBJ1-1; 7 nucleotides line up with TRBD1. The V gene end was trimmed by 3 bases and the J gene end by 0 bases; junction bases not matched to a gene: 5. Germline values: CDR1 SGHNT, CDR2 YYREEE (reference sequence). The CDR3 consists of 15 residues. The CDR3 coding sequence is TGTGCCAGCAGCTCAGGGACAGCTATGAACACTGAAGCTTTCTTT. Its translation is CASSSGTAMNTEAFF.

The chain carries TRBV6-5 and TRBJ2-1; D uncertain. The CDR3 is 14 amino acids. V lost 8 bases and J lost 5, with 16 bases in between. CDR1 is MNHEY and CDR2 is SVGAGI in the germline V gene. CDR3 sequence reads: CASRSLPPNNEQFF. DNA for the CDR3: TGTGCCAGCCGTTCGCTCCCCCCTAACAATGAGCAGTTCTTC.

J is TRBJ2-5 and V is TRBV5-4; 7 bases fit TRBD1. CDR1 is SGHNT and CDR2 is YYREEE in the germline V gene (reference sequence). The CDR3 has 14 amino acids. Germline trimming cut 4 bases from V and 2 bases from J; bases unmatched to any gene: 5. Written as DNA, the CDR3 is TGTGCCAGCAGCAGGGGGACAGCACAAGAGACCCAGTACTTC. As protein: CASSRGTAQETQYF.

CDR3 nucleotides: TGTGCCAGCAGCTTTGGACTAGCGGTGATTTTGGATACGCAGTATTTT. Its protein is CASSFGLAVILDTQYF. The chain links TRBV12-1 to TRBJ2-3; the D call TRBD2 from the table was never checked on the DNA. TRBV12-1 is listed as a pseudogene. CDR3 length: 16 amino acids.